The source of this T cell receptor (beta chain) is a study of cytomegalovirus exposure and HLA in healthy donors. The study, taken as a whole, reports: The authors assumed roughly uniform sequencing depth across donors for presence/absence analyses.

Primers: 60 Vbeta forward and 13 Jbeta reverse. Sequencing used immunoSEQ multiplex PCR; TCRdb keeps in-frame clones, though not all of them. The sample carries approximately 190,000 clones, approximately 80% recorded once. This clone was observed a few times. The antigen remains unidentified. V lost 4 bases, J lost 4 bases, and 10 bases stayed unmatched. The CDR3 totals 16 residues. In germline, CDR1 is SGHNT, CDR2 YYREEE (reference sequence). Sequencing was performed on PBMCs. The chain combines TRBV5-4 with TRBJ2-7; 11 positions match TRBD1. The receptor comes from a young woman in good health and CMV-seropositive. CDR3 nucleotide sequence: TGTGCCAGCAGCCGTCCCGGGACAGGGGGTGTATACGAGCAGTACTTC. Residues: CASSRPGTGGVYEQYF.